This TCR beta chain is drawn from a study of spatial heterogeneity in lung cancer (dated by TCRdb to about 2019). About the full investigation: Beta-chain transcripts were consistently detected in greater numbers than alpha-chain transcripts, which likely reflects a higher abundance of beta-chain transcripts. A strong correlation was found between TCR transcript counts in tumor regions and a T cell transcriptional module score from matched bulk RNA-seq. In the raw uncorrected reads, each unique combination of TCR and UMI appeared more than ten times on average. In non-small cell lung cancer, the study quantitatively compared TCR alpha and beta repertoires across several tumor regions, matched nontumor lung, and blood. TCR repertoire features were related to nonsynonymous mutation counts determined by whole-exome sequencing of tumor tissue. At surgery, roughly 220 tumor regions, 61 to 65 matched nontumor lung samples and 56 PBMC samples were TCR-sequenced for both alpha and beta chains. Study-wide findings and limitations: Estimated TCR-seq coverage of tumor T cells was only roughly 7.3% for alpha chains and 13% for beta chains. The count of ubiquitous expanded TCRs correlated with the count of ubiquitous nonsynonymous mutations, and the count of regional expanded TCRs correlated with the count of regional nonsynonymous mutations. The tumor nonsynonymous mutation count correlated with the number of expanded intratumoral alpha and beta TCRs. Additional single-cell paired TCR alpha and beta sequencing was considered necessary to confirm, at a functional level, the hypothesis that regional TCRs recognize regional mutations.

This specimen's time point label, per the study, means: sample taken at primary tumor resection. Donors were some 67 patients with early-stage, untreated non-small cell lung cancer from the lung TRACERx cohort. For TCR sequencing, whole RNA was extracted from tumor and nontumor lung tissue, or from cryopreserved PBMC samples, and no cell sorting was done. Patients were selected for TCR sequencing only if sufficient RNA was available from at least two tumor regions. Before selection, tumor and adjacent nontumor lung specimens were reviewed by a lung pathologist. The library relied on 5' RACE. Reads for this sample came from a NextSeq 500. The TCR library protocol attached a unique molecular identifier to each TCR cDNA molecule to allow correction of PCR and sequencing errors. The paper's processing steps were these. TCR identification, UMI-based error correction and CDR3 extraction were performed with Decombinator tools. TCRs above a frequency of 2 per 1,000, corresponding to the top 1% of the tumor frequency distribution, were defined as expanded. Expanded tumor TCRs statistically deemed absent (corrected P<0.05) from at least one tumor region were classed as regional, and all other expanded tumor TCRs were classed as ubiquitous. Each repertoire was subsampled 100 times to 5,000 TCRs, after which Renyi diversity was computed with the R vegan package. To build CDR3 similarity networks, amino acid triplet string-kernel similarity was used, and CDR3s were connected when their pairwise similarity was above 0.82. The raw public reads went through TCRdb reprocessing: fastp at Q25, MiXCR clone calling, in-frame beta chains kept. Here each entry gathers all rows of one CDR3 protein and keeps the most common genes and DNA. TCRdb, not the authors, supplied the V and J calls. The sample table holds roughly 5,700 distinct CDR3 sequences, of which over 10% were seen once. The ten largest clones take up less than 20% of the sample.

Within its sample, this clonotype is medium-sized (0.01 to 0.1%). Its antigen is unknown. Base qualities are not at hand, and no much larger clone is one base apart. According to the germline V gene, CDR1 reads SNHLY and CDR2 reads FYNNEI. Including the terminal cysteine and phenylalanine, the CDR3 comprises 13 residues. The CDR3 DNA has 39 bases and is translated from base 1. V gives up 5 bases and J gives up 3 bases, and the segment between their germline ends measures 9 bases. The V gene is TRBV2 and the J gene is TRBJ2-3; no D segment can be confidently identified. This sample comprised lung tumor tissue, obtained at surgery. The source of this sequence is a female donor with early-stage non-small cell lung cancer. The nucleotides are TGTGCCAGCAGTCCTCCGTATACAGATACGCAGTATTTT. Its translation is CASSPPYTDTQYF.